Below, one T cell receptor beta chain is given with its context. What it binds is unknown. These data originate in a study of monozygotic twins with inflammatory bowel disease. Study-level findings and limits: Compared with healthy twins, IBD patients shared fewer clonotypes with others, especially with disease activity. Healthy co-twins had higher TCRbeta inverse Simpson diversity than their IBD twins.

TCRdb reprocessed the 5' RACE reads and reports one entry per CDR3 protein, with no DNA. This sample's table reports about 160,000 distinct CDR3 sequences. The CDR3 contains 15 residues. The V and J genes are TRBV12-3 or TRBV12-4 and TRBJ1-5; the D call of TRBD1 rests on TCRdb alone, since no DNA is present to check it. This receptor was identified in a human donor with ulcerative colitis or Crohn's disease, or a healthy co-twin of an affected twin (not recorded which). Specimen: blood. The CDR3 loop is CASSSLMGVNQPQHF.